The next 8 T cell receptor beta chains were all read from a single sample in a study of shared clonotypes between healthy human individuals. It was CD45RO-negative cells, positively selected for CCR7, that made up naive CD8 cells, with terminally differentiated effector memory CD45RA+ cells excluded. Clones were read by immunoSEQ multiplex PCR, and TCRdb kept only the in-frame ones, dropping some. The data hold around 2.1 million clones, with around 93% observed a single time. Sequencing was carried out using naive CD8+ T cells from PBMCs. The source is a man aged 18 to 30 in good health. Some clones in this sample may be carry-over from other donors' samples.

The V call is TRBV4-1, the J call TRBJ2-1, with a tentative D call TRBD2 (6 bases). Germline V gene data show CDR1 as MGHRA and CDR2 as YSYEKL. V lost 8 bases and J 7 bases, leaving 21 bases between the germline ends. The CDR3 covers 15 residues. The CDR3 sequence: CASGFAVGSSNEQFF. CDR3 nucleotide sequence: TGCGCCAGCGGATTTGCTGTCGGGAGTTCGAATGAGCAGTTCTTC.

The V gene is TRBV19, the J gene TRBJ2-1; 14 positions match TRBD2. CDR3 size: 15 residues. Unmatched junction bases numbered 6, after V lost 5 bases and J lost 9 bases. Germline V CDR1 and CDR2: LNHDA, SQIVND (reference sequence). CDR3 residues: CASSATGLAGVEQFF. The CDR3 nucleotides read TGTGCCAGTAGTGCAACGGGACTAGCGGGAGTTGAGCAGTTCTTC.

The V call is TRBV27, the J call TRBJ2-7; D call uncertain. The length of the CDR3 is 15 residues. V lost 5 bases and J 3 bases, leaving 17 bases between the germline ends. Germline V lookup: CDR1 MNHEY, CDR2 SMNVEV (reference sequence). Here the CDR3 DNA reads TGTGCCAGCAGTAATCTCTTAAAGAGAGGCTACGAGCAGTACTTC. Protein sequence: CASSNLLKRGYEQYF.

CDR3 in amino acids: CASSLSSTAGNTIYF. DNA of the CDR3: TGTGCCAGCAGTTTATCGAGCACAGCTGGAAACACCATATATTTT. This rearrangement joins TRBV27 to TRBJ1-3, with D unclear. The V and J ends lost 0 bases and 2 bases respectively, with 8 bases between them. The CDR3 has 15 residues. Germline loops: CDR1 MNHEY, CDR2 SMNVEV (reference sequence).

For this clone: Other DNA sequences in this specimen translate into the identical CDR3. This chain links TRBV19 with TRBJ1-1, with 9 bases lining up with TRBD1. Trimming cost V 6 bases and J 4 bases; bases outside gene matches: 3. The V gene's germline CDR1 is LNHDA and CDR2 SQIVND (reference sequence). This CDR3 has 13 residues. The CDR3, as DNA: TGTGCCAGTAGCACAGGGGGCGGCACTGAAGCTTTCTTT. Translated: CASSTGGGTEAFF.

CDR3 in DNA: TGTGCCAGCAGCCCCCGACTAGCGGCCCCCGGGGAGACCCAGTACTTC. This sequence encodes CASSPRLAAPGETQYF. J is TRBJ2-5 and V is TRBV7-8; 9 nucleotides align to TRBD2. The V gene end was trimmed by 5 bases and the J gene end by 5 bases; junction bases not matched to a gene: 12. The CDR3 is made up of 16 amino acids. The germline gives CDR1 SGHVS, CDR2 FQNEAQ.

This clone was counted a single time. At the DNA level, this CDR3 is encoded by other sequences in the same sample as well. J is TRBJ2-7 and V is TRBV27; D is perhaps TRBD1 or TRBD2 (5 bases each). V gave up 2 bases and J gave up 4 bases, with 9 bases separating them. The CDR3 runs to 13 residues. CDR1 and CDR2 (germline): MNHEY, SMNVEV (reference sequence). CDR3 sequence: CASSLRDGYEQYF. The CDR3 bases are TGTGCCAGCAGTTTAAGGGACGGATACGAGCAGTACTTC.

V is TRBV28 and J is TRBJ2-3; either TRBD1 or TRBD2 may supply D (6 bases each). The CDR3 contains 16 residues. From germline, CDR1 is MDHEN and CDR2 SYDVKM. The ends were cut back, 11 bases at V and 0 bases at J, with 21 bases in the middle. CDR3 residues: CAATRYGGRSTDTQYF. DNA for the CDR3: TGTGCCGCCACCCGGTACGGGGGCAGGAGCACAGATACGCAGTATTTT.